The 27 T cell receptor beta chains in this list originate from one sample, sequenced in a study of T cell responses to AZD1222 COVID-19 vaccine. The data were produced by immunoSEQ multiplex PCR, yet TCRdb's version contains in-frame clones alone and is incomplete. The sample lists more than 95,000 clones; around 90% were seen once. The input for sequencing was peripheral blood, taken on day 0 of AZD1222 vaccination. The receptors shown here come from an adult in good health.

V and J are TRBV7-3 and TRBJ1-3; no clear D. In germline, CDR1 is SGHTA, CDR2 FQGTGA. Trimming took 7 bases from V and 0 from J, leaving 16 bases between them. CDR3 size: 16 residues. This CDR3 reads CASIHQFISSGNTIYF. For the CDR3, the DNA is TGTGCCAGCATCCACCAATTTATTAGCTCTGGAAACACCATATATTTT. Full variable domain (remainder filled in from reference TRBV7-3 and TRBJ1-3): GAGVSQTPSNKVTEKGKYVELRCDPISGHTALYWYRQSLGQGPEFLIYFQGTGAADDSGLPNDRFFAVRPEGSVSTLKIQRTERGDSAVYLCASIHQFISSGNTIYFGEGSWLTVV.

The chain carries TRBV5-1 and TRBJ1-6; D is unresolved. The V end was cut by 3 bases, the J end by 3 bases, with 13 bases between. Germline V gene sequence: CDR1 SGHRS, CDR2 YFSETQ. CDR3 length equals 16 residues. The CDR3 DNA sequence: TGCGCCAGCAGCTGGACCGGGCAGTACTATAATTCACCCCTCCACTTT. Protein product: CASSWTGQYYNSPLHF.

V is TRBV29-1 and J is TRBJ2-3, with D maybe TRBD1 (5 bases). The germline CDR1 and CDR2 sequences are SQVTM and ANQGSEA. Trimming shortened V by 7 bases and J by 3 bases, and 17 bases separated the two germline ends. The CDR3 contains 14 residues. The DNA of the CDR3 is TGCAGCGCAAGTAGGGGCGAAATTACAGATACGCAGTATTTT. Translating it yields CSASRGEITDTQYF.

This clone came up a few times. For the CDR3, the DNA is TGTGCCAGCAGTGAATCCCAGACAGGGGGGAACGGACTGTTTTTT. Amino acid sequence: CASSESQTGGNGLFF. The chain recombines TRBV25-1 with TRBJ1-4, with 9 bases fitting TRBD1. CDR3 length: 15 amino acids. With V trimmed by 1 base and J by 13 bases, 10 bases remained unmatched. CDR1 and CDR2 (germline): MGHDK, SYGVNS. The full variable domain, in which reference TRBV25-1 and TRBJ1-4 provide the parts outside the CDR3, is EADIYQTPRYLVIGTGKKITLECSQTMGHDKMYWYQQDPGMELHLIHYSYGVNSTEKGDLSSESTVSRIRTEHFPLTLESARPSHTSQYLCASSESQTGGNGLFFGSGTQLSVL.

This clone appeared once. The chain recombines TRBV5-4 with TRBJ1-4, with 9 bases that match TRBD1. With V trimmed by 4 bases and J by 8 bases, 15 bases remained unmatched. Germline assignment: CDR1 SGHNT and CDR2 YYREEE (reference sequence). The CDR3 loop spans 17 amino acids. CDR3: CASSLGGQGVKGEKLFF. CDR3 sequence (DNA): TGTGCCAGCAGCCTGGGGGGACAGGGTGTCAAGGGGGAAAAACTGTTTTTT.

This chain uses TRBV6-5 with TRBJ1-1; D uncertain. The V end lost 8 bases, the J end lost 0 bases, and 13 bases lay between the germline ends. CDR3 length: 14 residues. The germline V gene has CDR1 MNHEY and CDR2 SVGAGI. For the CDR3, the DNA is TGTGCCAGCGGGATCTCGGGCATGAACACTGAAGCTTTCTTT. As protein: CASGISGMNTEAFF.

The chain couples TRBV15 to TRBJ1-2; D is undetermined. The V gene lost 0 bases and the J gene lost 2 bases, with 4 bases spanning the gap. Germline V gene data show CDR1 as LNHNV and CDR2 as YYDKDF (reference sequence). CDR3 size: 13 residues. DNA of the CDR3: TGTGCCACCAGCAGAGAGGGAAACTATGGCTACACCTTC. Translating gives CATSREGNYGYTF.

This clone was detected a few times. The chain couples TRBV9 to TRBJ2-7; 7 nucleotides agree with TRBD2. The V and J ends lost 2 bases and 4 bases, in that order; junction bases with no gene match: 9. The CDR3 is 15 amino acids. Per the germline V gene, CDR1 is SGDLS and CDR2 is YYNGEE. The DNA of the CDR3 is TGTGCCAGCAGCGTTCACCCCACTAGCGATTACGAGCAGTACTTC. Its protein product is CASSVHPTSDYEQYF.

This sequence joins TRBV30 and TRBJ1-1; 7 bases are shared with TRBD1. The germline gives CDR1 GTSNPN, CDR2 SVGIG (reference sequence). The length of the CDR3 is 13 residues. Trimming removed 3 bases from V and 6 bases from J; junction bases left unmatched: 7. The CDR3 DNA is TGTGCCTGGAGACAAGCAGGGGGTGCTGAAGCTTTCTTT. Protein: CAWRQAGGAEAFF.

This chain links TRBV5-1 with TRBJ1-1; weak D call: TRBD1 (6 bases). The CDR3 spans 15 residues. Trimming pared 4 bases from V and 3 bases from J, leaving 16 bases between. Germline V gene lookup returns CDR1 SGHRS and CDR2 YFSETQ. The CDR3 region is CASSASIGGDTEAFF. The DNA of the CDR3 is TGCGCCAGCAGCGCATCAATAGGGGGGGACACTGAAGCTTTCTTT.

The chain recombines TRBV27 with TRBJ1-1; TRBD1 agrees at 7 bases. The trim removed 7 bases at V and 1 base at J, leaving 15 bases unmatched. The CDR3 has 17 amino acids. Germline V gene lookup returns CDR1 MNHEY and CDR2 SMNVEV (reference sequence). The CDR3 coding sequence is TGTGCCAGCATCGGGCCCCACAGGGGCCCCCCGAACACTGAAGCTTTCTTT. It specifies CASIGPHRGPPNTEAFF.

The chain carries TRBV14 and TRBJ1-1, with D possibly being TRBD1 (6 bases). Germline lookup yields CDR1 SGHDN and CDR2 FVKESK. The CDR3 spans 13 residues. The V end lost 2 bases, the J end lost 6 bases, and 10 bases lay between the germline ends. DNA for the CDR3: TGTGCCAGCAGCCAACTGGACAGTTCTGAAGCTTTCTTT. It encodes CASSQLDSSEAFF.

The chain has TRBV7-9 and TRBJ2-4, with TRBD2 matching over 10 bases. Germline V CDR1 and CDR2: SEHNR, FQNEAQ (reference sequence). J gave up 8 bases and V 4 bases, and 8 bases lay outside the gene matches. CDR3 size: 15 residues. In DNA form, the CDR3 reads TGTGCCAGCAGCTCTGGACTAGCGGAAAGGGACATTCAGTACTTC. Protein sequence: CASSSGLAERDIQYF.

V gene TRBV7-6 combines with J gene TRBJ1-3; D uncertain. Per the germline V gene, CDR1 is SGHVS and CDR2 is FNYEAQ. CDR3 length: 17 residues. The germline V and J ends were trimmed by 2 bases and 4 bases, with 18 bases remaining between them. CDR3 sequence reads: CASSLFGTVSGGNTIYF. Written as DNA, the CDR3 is TGTGCCAGCAGCTTATTCGGCACAGTATCGGGGGGAAACACCATATATTTT.

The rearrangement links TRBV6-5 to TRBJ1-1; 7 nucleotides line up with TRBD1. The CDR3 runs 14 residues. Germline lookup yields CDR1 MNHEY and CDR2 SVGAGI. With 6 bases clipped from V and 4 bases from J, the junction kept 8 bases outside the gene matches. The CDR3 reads CASSTTGAATEAFF. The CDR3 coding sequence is TGTGCCAGCAGCACAACAGGGGCGGCCACTGAAGCTTTCTTT.

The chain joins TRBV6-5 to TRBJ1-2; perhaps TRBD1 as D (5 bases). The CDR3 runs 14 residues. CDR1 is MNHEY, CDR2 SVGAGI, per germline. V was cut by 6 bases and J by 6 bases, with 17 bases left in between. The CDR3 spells CASSLPGTGDGYTF. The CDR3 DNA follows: TGTGCCAGCAGCCTACCCGGGACCGGGGATGGCTACACCTTC.

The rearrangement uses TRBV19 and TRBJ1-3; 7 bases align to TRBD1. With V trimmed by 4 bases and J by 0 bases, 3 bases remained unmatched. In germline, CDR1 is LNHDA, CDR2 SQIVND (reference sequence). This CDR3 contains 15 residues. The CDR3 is CASSTTGVSGNTIYF. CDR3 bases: TGTGCCAGTAGTACCACAGGGGTCTCTGGAAACACCATATATTTT.

As DNA, the CDR3 is TGTGCCAGCAGCTTACTCGGCGGGACTAGCTCCTACGAGCAGTACTTC. Its translation: CASSLLGGTSSYEQYF. The chain uses TRBV7-2 and TRBJ2-7; 8 nucleotides line up with TRBD2. The V gene end was trimmed by 2 bases and the J gene end by 0 bases; junction bases not matched to a gene: 6. Germline-derived CDR1 and CDR2 are SGHTA and FQGNSA. There are 16 residues in the CDR3.

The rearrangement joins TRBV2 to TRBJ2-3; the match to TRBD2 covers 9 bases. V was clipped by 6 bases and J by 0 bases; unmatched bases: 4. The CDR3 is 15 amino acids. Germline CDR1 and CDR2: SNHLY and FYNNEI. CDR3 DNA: TGTGCCAGCAGGAGACTAGCGGAAAGCACAGATACGCAGTATTTT. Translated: CASRRLAESTDTQYF.

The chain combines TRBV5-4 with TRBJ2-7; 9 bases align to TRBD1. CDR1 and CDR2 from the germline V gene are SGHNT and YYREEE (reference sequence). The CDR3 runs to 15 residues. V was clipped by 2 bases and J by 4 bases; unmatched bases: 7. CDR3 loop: CASSLQGATSYEQYF. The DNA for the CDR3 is TGTGCCAGCAGCTTACAGGGGGCAACTTCTTACGAGCAGTACTTC.

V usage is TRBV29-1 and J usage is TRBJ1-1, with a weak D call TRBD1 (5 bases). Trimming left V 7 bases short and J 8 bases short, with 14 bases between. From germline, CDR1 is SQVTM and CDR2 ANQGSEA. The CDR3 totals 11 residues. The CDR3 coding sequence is TGCAGCGCCTCGAGGGGAGGGGAAGCTTTCTTT. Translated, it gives CSASRGGEAFF.

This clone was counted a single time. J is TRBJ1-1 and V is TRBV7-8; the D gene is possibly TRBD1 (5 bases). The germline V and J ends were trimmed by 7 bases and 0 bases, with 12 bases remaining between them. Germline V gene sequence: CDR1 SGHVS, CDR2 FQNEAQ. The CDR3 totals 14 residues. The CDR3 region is CASTLGGMNTEAFF. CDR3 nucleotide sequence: TGTGCCAGCACACTGGGGGGTATGAACACTGAAGCTTTCTTT.

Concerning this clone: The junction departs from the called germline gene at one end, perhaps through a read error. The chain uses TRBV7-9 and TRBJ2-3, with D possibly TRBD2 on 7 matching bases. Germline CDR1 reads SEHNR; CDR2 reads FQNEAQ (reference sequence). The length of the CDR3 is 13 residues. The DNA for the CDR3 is TGTGCCAGCAGCCGGGGGGACACATATACGCAGTATTTT. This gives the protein CASSRGDTYTQYF. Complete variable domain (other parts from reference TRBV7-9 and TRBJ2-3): DTGVSQNPRHKITKRGQNVTFRCDPISEHNRLYWYRQTLGQGPEFLTYFQNEAQLEKSRLLSDRFSAERPKGSFSTLEIQRTEQGDSAMYLCASSRGDTYTQYFGPGTRLTVL.

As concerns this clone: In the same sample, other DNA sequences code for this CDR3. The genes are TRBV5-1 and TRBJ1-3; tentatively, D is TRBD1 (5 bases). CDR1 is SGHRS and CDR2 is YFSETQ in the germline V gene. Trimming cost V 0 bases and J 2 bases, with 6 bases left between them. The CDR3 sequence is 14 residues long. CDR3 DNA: TGCGCCAGCAGCTTGGGGGGGACTGGAAACACCATATATTTT. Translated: CASSLGGTGNTIYF. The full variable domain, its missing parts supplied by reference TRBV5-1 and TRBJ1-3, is KAGVTQTPRYLIKTRGQQVTLSCSPISGHRSVSWYQQTPGQGLQFLFEYFSETQRNKGNFPGRFSGRQFSNSRSEMNVSTLELGDSALYLCASSLGGTGNTIYFGEGSWLTVV.

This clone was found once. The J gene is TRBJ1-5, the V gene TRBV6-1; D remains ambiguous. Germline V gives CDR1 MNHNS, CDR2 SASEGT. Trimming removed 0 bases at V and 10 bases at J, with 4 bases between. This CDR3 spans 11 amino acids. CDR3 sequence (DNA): TGTGCCAGCAGTGAAGCGTTCCCCCAGCATTTT. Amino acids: CASSEAFPQHF.

The CDR3: CASSVKTNSPLHF. The CDR3 DNA is TGTGCCAGCAGCGTTAAGACTAATTCACCCCTCCACTTT. V usage is TRBV9 and J usage is TRBJ1-6; the D is unclear. Per germline, CDR1 SGDLS and CDR2 YYNGEE. V was cut by 2 bases and J by 6 bases, with 6 bases left in between. This CDR3 is 13 amino acids long.

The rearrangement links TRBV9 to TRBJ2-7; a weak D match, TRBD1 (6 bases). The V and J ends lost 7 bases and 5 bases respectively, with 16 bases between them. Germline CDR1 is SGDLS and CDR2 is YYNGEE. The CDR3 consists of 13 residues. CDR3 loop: CASQLGANDEQYF. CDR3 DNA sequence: TGTGCCAGCCAGTTGGGGGCCAACGACGAGCAGTACTTC.